This section outlines one T cell receptor beta chain sequence together with its context. Source study methods: Nucleated cell counts were estimated from reference gene primer amplification. Libraries were prepared by immunoSEQ multiplex PCR; TCRdb keeps only in-frame clonotypes and omits some of them. D and trimming come from the DNA, and the V and J calls and clone size come from that table. The sample has 200,000 to 300,000 clones; almost 85% are singletons. The data belong to a study of blood T cell repertoires in COVID-19. The V and J ends lost 7 bases and 4 bases, in that order; junction bases with no gene match: 10. Per germline, CDR1 MNHEY and CDR2 SVGAGI. The CDR3 totals 15 residues.

J is TRBJ2-5 and V is TRBV6-5; 9 positions agree with TRBD2. This sequence was found in a man between 50 and 59 years old with acute or convalescent COVID-19. Sequences were obtained from peripheral blood. As DNA, the CDR3 is TGTGCCAGCACCCCCACCTCGCGGGAGGGAGAGACCCAGTACTTC. Its translation: CASTPTSREGETQYF.